This TCR beta chain was sequenced for a study of T-cell reconstitution after alpha-beta-depleted transplantation in children. This clonotype was picked up many times. Its antigen is not identified. Per germline, CDR1 SGHRS and CDR2 YFSETQ. Trimming took 2 bases from V and 2 from J, leaving 12 bases between them. CDR3 length: 15 amino acids. The study's findings and limits: Several patients had high TCRbeta diversity at day 60; it came from surviving recipient T cells and thymic progenitors. A year post-transplant, T-cell counts and diversity derived mostly from newly produced T cells.

The TCRbeta library was prepared with unique molecular identifiers. MiXCR, run by TCRdb on the PCR reads, gives a single entry per CDR3 protein. Here the sample spans 600,000 or so distinct CDR3 sequences, roughly 23% being singletons. This rearrangement joins TRBV5-1 to TRBJ2-3, with D possibly matching TRBD2 (7 bases). The sequences come from PBMCs, mostly from graft donor cells, collected 360 days after TCRalphabeta/CD19-depleted stem cell transplant. This clonotype was sampled from a boy in the first two years of life who had a stem cell transplant for acute myeloid leukemia, so the T cells may come from the graft donor. CDR3 sequence (DNA): TGCGCCAGCAGCTTCCGCGGGGGCTCCACAGATACGCAGTATTTT. The encoded protein is CASSFRGGSTDTQYF.